The clone carrying this TCR beta chain was found a few times. The antigen is undetermined. This specimen comes from a study of response to subunit inactivated influenza vaccine. Study outcomes and limitations: That few new T cells are recruited by each seasonal influenza vaccination was the authors' suggestion.

TCRdb re-analysed the RT-PCR reads in MiXCR, keeping a single row per CDR3 protein. This sample has about 180,000 distinct CDR3 sequences, with about 9.3% found just once. Sequencing was performed on non-naive T cells sorted from PBMCs, taken on the day of vaccination. The TCR was taken from a man aged 45-65 years who received an inactivated influenza vaccine.

The CDR3 protein is CASSLGGFGTSTYEQYF. The CDR3, as DNA: TGTGCCAGCAGCTTAGGGGGTTTTGGGACTAGTACCTACGAGCAGTACTTC. The J gene is TRBJ2-7, the V gene TRBV7-2; 8 bases align to TRBD2. The germline gives CDR1 SGHTA, CDR2 FQGNSA. The V and J ends lost 1 base and 2 bases, in that order; junction bases with no gene match: 10. CDR3 length: 17 residues.